The 28 T cell receptor beta chains below come from one sample, sequenced in a study of identical twins. TCRdb redid the calling of the 5' RACE reads with MiXCR, one entry per CDR3 protein. This table holds just under 650,000 distinct CDR3 sequences, less than 9% found once. The same sample was also used in a study of yellow fever vaccine responses in identical twins.

The material sequenced was PBMCs. These receptors all stem from a woman younger than 30 in good health.

The V and J genes are TRBV6-5 and TRBJ1-4, with 9 bases matching TRBD1. The CDR3 is made up of 18 amino acids. The junction had 8 bases not matched to a gene; V was cut back by 2 bases and J by 1 base. Germline-derived CDR1 and CDR2 are MNHEY and SVGAGI. The CDR3 nucleotides read TGTGCCAGCAGTTACCCGCGACAGGGGGGGAGAACTAATGAAAAACTGTTTTTT. Encoded protein: CASSYPRQGGRTNEKLFF.

This clonotype was found a few times. The gene calls are TRBV4-1 and TRBJ1-1, with D perhaps TRBD1 (6 bases). The CDR3 runs 12 residues. V lost 6 bases, J lost 11 bases, and 16 bases lay in between. Germline CDR1 reads MGHRA; CDR2 reads YSYEKL. The CDR3 nucleotides are TGCGCCAGCAGAGCTGATGCAGGGGACGCTTTCTTT. This translates into CASRADAGDAFF.

This clonotype was detected ten times or more. This CDR3 reads CASSMTGNTEAFF. CDR3 coding DNA: TGTGCCAGTAGTATGACAGGGAACACTGAAGCTTTCTTT. The V gene is TRBV19, the J gene TRBJ1-1; TRBD1 might be the D (6 bases). CDR3 size: 13 residues. V was shortened by 3 bases and J by 1 base, with 6 bases between the two germline ends. Germline V CDR1 and CDR2: LNHDA, SQIVND (reference sequence).

This rearrangement joins TRBV5-5 to TRBJ2-2; D is unclear. The V and J ends lost 0 bases and 3 bases respectively, with 12 bases between them. CDR1 SGHKS and CDR2 YYEKEE come from the germline V gene (reference sequence). The CDR3 totals 16 residues. CDR3 amino acids: CASSLAVAAYTGELFF. CDR3 in DNA: TGTGCCAGCAGCTTGGCCGTCGCTGCCTACACCGGGGAGCTGTTTTTT.

This clonotype has a count of ten or more. This chain joins TRBV5-6 and TRBJ2-7; no reliable D call. This CDR3 comprises 14 residues. V lost 1 base and J lost 4, with 12 bases in between. CDR1 is SGHDT, CDR2 YYEEEE, per germline. The DNA for the CDR3 is TGTGCCAGCAGCTTGCTCGGTACAGTTTACGAGCAGTACTTC. Protein: CASSLLGTVYEQYF. The variable domain in full, completed from reference TRBV5-6 and TRBJ2-7, reads DAGVTQSPTHLIKTRGQQVTLRCSPKSGHDTVSWYQQALGQGPQFIFQYYEEEERQRGNFPDRFSGHQFPNYSSELNVNALLLGDSALYLCASSLLGTVYEQYFGPGTRLTVT.

The chain combines TRBV5-1 with TRBJ2-2; TRBD1 is a possible D gene (5 bases). V was shortened by 4 bases and J by 4 bases, with 23 bases between the two germline ends. CDR1 is SGHRS, CDR2 YFSETQ, per germline. There are 18 residues in the CDR3. Here the CDR3 DNA reads TGCGCCAGCAGCCTGCTACCCCGTGAGACAGTACCCACCGGGGAGCTGTTTTTT. Protein sequence: CASSLLPRETVPTGELFF.

This clonotype was seen a few times. This rearrangement joins TRBV29-1 to TRBJ2-5; D is perhaps TRBD1 (5 bases). Trimming took 0 bases from V and 7 from J, leaving 18 bases between them. Per the germline V gene, CDR1 is SQVTM and CDR2 is ANQGSEA. The CDR3 consists of 15 residues. The DNA of the CDR3 is TGCAGCGTTGAAGATAGGGGCCCCCGTGAATGGACCCAGTACTTC. Amino acids: CSVEDRGPREWTQYF.

In this sample, this clonotype turned up a few times. The rearrangement links TRBV7-6 to TRBJ2-3; D unclear. V was shortened by 7 bases and J by 0 bases, with 8 bases between the two germline ends. The CDR3 is made up of 13 amino acids. The germline V gene has CDR1 SGHVS and CDR2 FNYEAQ. The CDR3 loop reads CASKGDSTDTQYF. The CDR3 coding sequence is TGTGCCAGCAAGGGCGATAGCACAGATACGCAGTATTTT.

Only a few counts were recorded for this clonotype. The chain joins TRBV20-1 to TRBJ1-6; no clear D gene. The CDR3 has 14 amino acids. V lost 0 bases to trimming and J lost 14 bases, with 17 bases between them. CDR1 and CDR2 from the germline V gene are DFQATT and SNEGSKA (reference sequence). The CDR3 loop is CSARDLTFDSTLHF. As DNA, the CDR3 is TGCAGTGCTAGAGATCTAACTTTCGATAGCACCCTCCACTTT.

This clonotype was seen at least ten times. The chain couples TRBV29-1 to TRBJ2-3, with D unclear. Germline V gene data show CDR1 as SQVTM and CDR2 as ANQGSEA. The CDR3 spans 15 residues. Trimming cost V 5 bases and J 2 bases, with 17 bases left between them. CDR3 sequence: CSVLSQSTYTDTQYF. The CDR3 nucleotides read TGCAGCGTTTTATCCCAGTCCACCTACACAGATACGCAGTATTTT.

This clonotype was recorded at least ten times. J is TRBJ2-1 and V is TRBV6-5; D is perhaps TRBD1 (5 bases). V was cut by 0 bases and J by 3 bases, with 6 bases left in between. CDR3 size: 14 residues. The V gene's germline CDR1 is MNHEY and CDR2 SVGAGI. CDR3 sequence (DNA): TGTGCCAGCAGTTACTCGCAGGGCTACAATGAGCAGTTCTTC. Translating gives CASSYSQGYNEQFF.

This clonotype was seen ten or more times. The J gene is TRBJ2-7, the V gene TRBV4-1; D gene ambiguous. CDR3 length equals 15 residues. V gave up 1 base and J gave up 0 bases, with 10 bases separating them. Germline CDR1 MGHRA, CDR2 YSYEKL. CDR3 in DNA: TGCGCCAGCAGCCAAGGGGAACGGAACTCCTACGAGCAGTACTTC. Its translation is CASSQGERNSYEQYF.

This clonotype was observed many times. The J gene is TRBJ1-5, the V gene TRBV5-1; D is possibly TRBD1 (6 bases). Germline CDR1 reads SGHRS; CDR2 reads YFSETQ. Trimming stripped 0 bases from V and 7 bases from J, with 14 bases between. This CDR3 has 15 residues. CDR3 amino acids: CASSLETGSKQPQHF. CDR3 DNA: TGCGCCAGCAGCTTGGAAACAGGGTCAAAACAGCCCCAGCATTTT.

This clonotype was observed many times. J is TRBJ2-7 and V is TRBV12-3 or TRBV12-4; 11 nucleotides align to TRBD1. V was pared by 5 bases and J by 9 bases, with 9 bases of the junction left unmatched. The CDR3 is made up of 14 amino acids. CDR3 amino acids: CASSDRDRGRVQYF. DNA of the CDR3: TGTGCCAGCAGTGACCGGGACAGGGGGAGGGTGCAGTACTTC.

This chain uses TRBV5-4 with TRBJ2-1; the D is unclear. V gave up 7 bases and J gave up 6 bases, with 14 bases separating them. The CDR3 consists of 13 residues. Germline CDR1 reads SGHNT; CDR2 reads YYREEE (reference sequence). In nucleotides, the CDR3 is TGTGCCAGCCGAACCTGGGCCGTCAATGAGCAGTTCTTC. It specifies CASRTWAVNEQFF.

Many counts were recorded for this clonotype. The CDR3 is CSVEGLQGQAYNEQFF. CDR3 DNA: TGCAGCGTTGAGGGGTTACAGGGTCAGGCATACAATGAGCAGTTCTTC. This chain joins TRBV29-1 and TRBJ2-1, with D possibly matching TRBD1 (6 bases). Germline V gives CDR1 SQVTM, CDR2 ANQGSEA. Trimming removed 3 bases at V and 4 bases at J, with 19 bases between. The CDR3 loop spans 16 amino acids.

This clonotype was counted between two and nine times. The J gene is TRBJ2-7, the V gene TRBV4-1; no clear D gene. The CDR3 is 15 amino acids. The V gene lost 1 base and the J gene lost 2 bases, with 12 bases spanning the gap. CDR1 and CDR2 (germline): MGHRA, YSYEKL. DNA for the CDR3: TGCGCCAGCAGCCAAGTATCAGACGGACCCTACGAGCAGTACGTC. Translating it yields CASSQVSDGPYEQYV.

CDR3 DNA sequence: TGTGCCACCAGCAGAGATGGCAGGGGGCTTATGACCTACAATGAGCAGTTCTTC. This encodes CATSRDGRGLMTYNEQFF. This chain links TRBV15 with TRBJ2-1; 8 bases line up with TRBD1. V gave up 0 bases and J gave up 2 bases; unmatched junction bases: 9. Germline V gene sequence: CDR1 LNHNV, CDR2 YYDKDF (reference sequence). CDR3 length: 18 residues.

This clonotype was recorded at least ten times. This rearrangement joins TRBV5-1 to TRBJ2-1; the match to TRBD2 covers 10 bases. The junction had 4 bases not matched to a gene; V was cut back by 0 bases and J by 7 bases. Per germline, CDR1 SGHRS and CDR2 YFSETQ. The CDR3 is 15 amino acids. The CDR3 sequence: CASSLVASGSNEQFF. The CDR3 nucleotides are TGCGCCAGCAGCTTGGTGGCTAGCGGGAGTAATGAGCAGTTCTTC.

This clonotype was counted ten times or more. The DNA of the CDR3 is TGTGCCAGCAGCCAGGGGTTGTGGGACATTCAGTACTTC. Amino acid sequence: CASSQGLWDIQYF. The chain employs TRBV3-1 and TRBJ2-4; no reliable D call. Germline CDR1 and CDR2: LGHDT and YNNKEL (reference sequence). The CDR3 is made up of 13 amino acids. V was pared by 3 bases and J by 8 bases, with 11 bases between.

This chain uses TRBV20-1 with TRBJ1-5, with D perhaps TRBD1 (5 bases). Germline V gene lookup returns CDR1 DFQATT and CDR2 SNEGSKA (reference sequence). V was pared by 6 bases and J by 7 bases, with 10 bases between. CDR3 length: 11 amino acids. Here the CDR3 reads CSAGRDQPQHF. Written as DNA, the CDR3 is TGCAGTGCGGGGAGGGACCAGCCCCAGCATTTT.

This clonotype occurred a few times. V gene TRBV20-1 combines with J gene TRBJ2-7; D might be TRBD1 (6 bases). Germline CDR1 is DFQATT and CDR2 is SNEGSKA (reference sequence). This CDR3 has 13 residues. Trimming left V 0 bases short and J 3 bases short, with 9 bases between. CDR3 residues: CSARDAQGYEQYF. Written as DNA, the CDR3 is TGCAGTGCTAGAGATGCACAGGGCTACGAGCAGTACTTC.

This clonotype was counted between two and nine times. V gene TRBV4-2 combines with J gene TRBJ2-2; 9 bases line up with TRBD2. The CDR3 totals 16 residues. Germline V gene data show CDR1 as LGHNA and CDR2 as YNFKEQ. The trim removed 3 bases at V and 3 bases at J, leaving 5 bases unmatched. CDR3 sequence reads: CASSQWTSEHTGELFF. In nucleotides, the CDR3 is TGTGCCAGCAGCCAGTGGACTAGCGAGCACACCGGGGAGCTGTTTTTT.

This clonotype was detected ten times or more. This CDR3 is CSVGISDRGNYGYTF. Here the CDR3 DNA reads TGCAGCGTTGGGATTAGTGACAGAGGCAACTATGGCTACACCTTC. V gene TRBV29-1 combines with J gene TRBJ1-2; D might be TRBD1 (5 bases). This CDR3 contains 15 residues. Trimming pared 4 bases from V and 2 bases from J, leaving 17 bases between. CDR1 is SQVTM, CDR2 ANQGSEA, per germline.

This clonotype was seen repeatedly, ten times or more. The chain carries TRBV12-3 or TRBV12-4 and TRBJ1-2, with D uncertain. V was cut by 4 bases and J by 4 bases, with 13 bases left in between. The CDR3 contains 14 residues. CDR3 nucleotide sequence: TGTGCCAGCAGTTCTCTTGAGGCTCCCTATGGCTACACCTTC. Translating gives CASSSLEAPYGYTF.

This clonotype was seen a handful of times. The V call is TRBV27, the J call TRBJ2-7, with 7 bases fitting TRBD1. The length of the CDR3 is 14 residues. The junction had 3 bases not matched to a gene; V was cut back by 3 bases and J by 1 base. Germline V gives CDR1 MNHEY, CDR2 SMNVEV (reference sequence). CDR3: CASSFGDSSYEQYF. For the CDR3, the DNA is TGTGCCAGCAGTTTTGGGGACAGTTCCTACGAGCAGTACTTC.

The chain combines TRBV6-1 with TRBJ2-7; perhaps TRBD2 as D (6 bases). Between the trimmed V and J ends, which lost 6 bases and 6 bases, there was a span of 18 bases. The germline V gene encodes CDR1 MNHNS and CDR2 SASEGT. CDR3 length equals 14 residues. CDR3 protein: CASRKNRRESEQYF. DNA of the CDR3: TGTGCCAGCAGGAAGAACAGGAGGGAAAGCGAGCAGTACTTC.

This clonotype was detected only a few times. This chain links TRBV7-6 with TRBJ2-1; perhaps TRBD2 as D (5 bases). Trimming pared 5 bases from V and 3 bases from J, leaving 14 bases between. The length of the CDR3 is 15 residues. Germline CDR1 reads SGHVS; CDR2 reads FNYEAQ. For the CDR3, the DNA is TGTGCCAGCAGCCCATTCCTGGACTTCTACAATGAGCAGTTCTTC. It encodes CASSPFLDFYNEQFF.